The 29 T cell receptor beta chains below were found in one sample sequenced in a study of cytomegalovirus exposure and HLA in healthy donors. The study ran its PCR with 60 Vbeta and 13 Jbeta primers. The table came from immunoSEQ multiplex PCR; TCRdb's copy has only in-frame clones and leaves some out. This table holds approximately 100,000 clones, 77% found once. The sample taken for sequencing was PBMCs. The receptors derive from a man between 40 and 49 years old in good health and CMV-seropositive.

The rearrangement uses TRBV5-1 and TRBJ1-2, with 9 bases identical to TRBD1. J lost 7 bases, V lost 3 bases, and 10 bases had no gene match. CDR3 size: 15 residues. The germline V gene has CDR1 SGHRS and CDR2 YFSETQ. The CDR3 is CASSSEPGQGRGYTF. The CDR3 DNA reads TGCGCCAGCAGCTCCGAACCCGGACAGGGGCGTGGCTACACCTTC.

V usage is TRBV5-1 and J usage is TRBJ2-5; D is possibly TRBD2 (6 bases). Germline CDR1 reads SGHRS; CDR2 reads YFSETQ. This CDR3 is built from 14 residues. Between the trimmed V and J ends, which lost 1 base and 4 bases, there was a span of 11 bases. The CDR3 bases are TGCGCCAGCAGCTTGCTGGGACTGGGAGAGACCCAGTACTTC. Its protein product is CASSLLGLGETQYF.

The gene calls are TRBV9 and TRBJ2-1; 8 nucleotides agree with TRBD2. Looked up from germline, CDR1 is SGDLS and CDR2 is YYNGEE. The CDR3 is 15 amino acids. V was clipped by 0 bases and J by 5 bases; unmatched bases: 4. The CDR3 spells CASSVVSAGDNEQFF. The CDR3, as DNA: TGTGCCAGCAGCGTAGTCTCAGCGGGGGACAATGAGCAGTTCTTC.

Of note for this clone: Other DNA sequences in the same sample also yield this CDR3. The CDR3 DNA is TGTGCCAGCAGCCGGGACAGGGGAACAGATACGCAGTATTTT. Its translation: CASSRDRGTDTQYF. V gene TRBV14 combines with J gene TRBJ2-3, with 10 bases fitting TRBD1. Germline CDR1 reads SGHDN; CDR2 reads FVKESK. CDR3 length: 14 residues. The J segment lost 3 bases and the V segment lost 4 bases, leaving 1 base of the junction unmatched.

The chain recombines TRBV9 with TRBJ2-5; 8 bases agree with TRBD2. The V segment lost 3 bases and the J segment 5 bases; nucleotides outside the gene matches: 9. CDR3 length: 15 amino acids. Looked up from germline, CDR1 is SGDLS and CDR2 is YYNGEE. This CDR3 reads CASSEAGGLRETQYF. The DNA for the CDR3 is TGTGCCAGCAGCGAGGCGGGGGGCTTGCGGGAGACCCAGTACTTC.

V gene TRBV4-1 combines with J gene TRBJ2-5; 12 bases align to TRBD2. The CDR3 length is 19 residues. The trim removed 3 bases at V and 1 base at J, leaving 12 bases unmatched. Germline lookup yields CDR1 MGHRA and CDR2 YSYEKL. CDR3 sequence (DNA): TGCGCCAGCAGCCAGACTAGCGGGGGCCCAAGCTCTTTCCAAGAGACCCAGTACTTC. Translating it yields CASSQTSGGPSSFQETQYF.

This rearrangement joins TRBV10-3 to TRBJ2-7; 10 bases are shared with TRBD2. The V gene end was trimmed by 2 bases and the J gene end by 3 bases; junction bases not matched to a gene: 1. From germline, CDR1 is ENHRY and CDR2 SYGVKD. The CDR3 sequence is 14 residues long. CDR3 nucleotides: TGTGCCATCAGTGAGCTAGCGGGGGACTACGAGCAGTACTTC. Its translation: CAISELAGDYEQYF.

The chain links TRBV28 to TRBJ1-2; TRBD1 matches 10 bases. This CDR3 has 16 amino acids. Trimming at V came to 3 bases and at J to 5 bases, leaving 9 bases not matched to a gene. CDR1 is MDHEN, CDR2 SYDVKM, per germline. CDR3 sequence (DNA): TGTGCCAGCAGTTTCTATGGACAGGGGGGGGATTATGGCTACACCTTC. Protein sequence: CASSFYGQGGDYGYTF.

The V call is TRBV6-6, the J call TRBJ2-1, with 7 bases that match TRBD2. V shed 6 bases and J 11 bases; nucleotides not matched to a gene: 13. This CDR3 region has 14 residues. The germline V gene has CDR1 MNHNY and CDR2 SVGAGI (reference sequence). The CDR3 nucleotides read TGTGCCAGCAGCCTCAGCGCGGGGAGGGCCCAGCAGTTCTTC. Translation gives CASSLSAGRAQQFF.

The chain uses TRBV11-2 and TRBJ1-3; 7 nucleotides agree with TRBD1. With V trimmed by 1 base and J by 2 bases, 5 bases remained unmatched. There are 16 residues in the CDR3. The germline gives CDR1 SGHAT, CDR2 FQNNGV. DNA of the CDR3: TGTGCCAGCAGCTTAGTGACGCAGGGGGCTGGAAACACCATATATTTT. Amino acids: CASSLVTQGAGNTIYF.

The chain recombines TRBV27 with TRBJ2-1; tentative D call: TRBD1 (5 bases). This CDR3 spans 16 amino acids. Germline values: CDR1 MNHEY, CDR2 SMNVEV (reference sequence). V was pared by 5 bases and J by 0 bases, with 14 bases between. In DNA form, the CDR3 reads TGTGCCAGCAGTCCCCCCAGGGTTAGCTCCTACAATGAGCAGTTCTTC. This sequence encodes CASSPPRVSSYNEQFF.

The chain carries TRBV7-2 and TRBJ2-2; TRBD2 agrees at 8 bases. The CDR3 spans 16 residues. CDR1 SGHTA and CDR2 FQGNSA come from the germline V gene. Trimming took 3 bases from V and 5 from J; bases not matched to a gene: 8. CDR3 bases: TGTGCCAGCAGCTTCCTCCGGGGGGGCTTGACCGGGGAGCTGTTTTTT. Protein product: CASSFLRGGLTGELFF.

Only a few counts were recorded for this clone. The chain recombines TRBV30 with TRBJ2-7; D is uncertain. The V and J ends lost 7 bases and 3 bases respectively, with 19 bases between them. This CDR3 has 14 residues. Per germline, CDR1 GTSNPN and CDR2 SVGIG (reference sequence). CDR3 DNA sequence: TGTGCCTACTCAACGTGGCAGGAAATCTACGAGCAGTACTTC. Translation gives CAYSTWQEIYEQYF.

The rearrangement joins TRBV2 to TRBJ1-5, with D perhaps TRBD1 (6 bases). This CDR3 has 15 residues. CDR1 SNHLY and CDR2 FYNNEI come from the germline V gene. Trimming removed 2 bases from V and 2 bases from J, with 10 bases in between. The CDR3 DNA sequence: TGTGCCAGCAGTGAACAGGGGAAAGGCAATCAGCCCCAGCATTTT. This gives the protein CASSEQGKGNQPQHF.

The J gene is TRBJ2-4, the V gene TRBV12-5, with D possibly TRBD2 on 5 matching bases. This CDR3 has 16 amino acids. The V gene lost 3 bases and the J gene lost 0 bases, with 12 bases spanning the gap. The germline V gene encodes CDR1 LGHNT and CDR2 FRNRAP. For the CDR3, the DNA is TGTGCTAGTGGTTTCCTTCGGACTGTAGCCAAAAACATTCAGTACTTC. Encoded protein: CASGFLRTVAKNIQYF.

The chain carries TRBV9 and TRBJ1-3, with 7 bases lining up with TRBD1. J was trimmed by 4 bases and V by 3 bases; bases with no gene match: 7. Germline-derived CDR1 and CDR2 are SGDLS and YYNGEE. CDR3 length: 15 residues. The CDR3 DNA reads TGTGCCAGCAGCGATCAGACAGGGTACGGAAACACCATATATTTT. Residues: CASSDQTGYGNTIYF.

The CDR3 is CAWSGAGYYNSPLHF. CDR3 coding DNA: TGTGCCTGGAGTGGCGCAGGGTACTATAATTCACCCCTCCACTTT. V and J are TRBV30 and TRBJ1-6, with D possibly being TRBD1 (5 bases). This CDR3 comprises 15 residues. Germline lookup yields CDR1 GTSNPN and CDR2 SVGIG (reference sequence). The ends were cut back, 1 base at V and 3 bases at J, with 10 bases in the middle.

The chain links TRBV10-1 to TRBJ2-2, with 12 bases lining up with TRBD2. V lost 2 bases to trimming and J lost 9 bases; unmatched junction nucleotides: 7. The germline V gene encodes CDR1 WNHNN and CDR2 SYGVQD (reference sequence). The CDR3 has 16 amino acids. The chain's CDR3 is CASSERGTSGPRELFF. CDR3 nucleotides: TGCGCCAGCAGTGAGCGTGGGACTAGCGGGCCCCGGGAGCTGTTTTTT.

V is TRBV7-2 and J is TRBJ2-3, with 14 positions matching TRBD2. J was trimmed by 10 bases and V by 5 bases; bases with no gene match: 8. The CDR3 length is 15 residues. CDR1 and CDR2 from the germline V gene are SGHTA and FQGNSA. The CDR3 reads CASSGGTSGGVAQYF. Here the CDR3 DNA reads TGTGCCAGCAGCGGGGGGACTAGCGGGGGAGTTGCGCAGTATTTT.

This chain uses TRBV9 with TRBJ2-3, with 8 bases lining up with TRBD2. This CDR3 contains 18 residues. Looked up from germline, CDR1 is SGDLS and CDR2 is YYNGEE. With V trimmed by 0 bases and J by 0 bases, 9 bases remained unmatched. The CDR3 loop is CASSVAPVAGTSTDTQYF. The CDR3 DNA reads TGTGCCAGCAGCGTAGCTCCTGTAGCGGGGACGAGCACAGATACGCAGTATTTT. Full variable domain (missing parts from reference TRBV9 and TRBJ2-3): DSGVTQTPKHLITATGQRVTLRCSPRSGDLSVYWYQQSLDQGLQFLIQYYNGEERAKGNILERFSAQQFPDLHSELNLSSLELGDSALYFCASSVAPVAGTSTDTQYFGPGTRLTVL.

The genes are TRBV7-9 and TRBJ2-7; the D gene is possibly TRBD1 (6 bases). Germline lookup yields CDR1 SEHNR and CDR2 FQNEAQ (reference sequence). Trimming shortened V by 4 bases and J by 5 bases, and 27 bases separated the two germline ends. The CDR3 loop spans 18 amino acids. DNA for the CDR3: TGTGCCAGCAGCTCTACGCGCTCAATTCCGGGACAAATAGACGAGCAGTACTTC. Amino acid sequence: CASSSTRSIPGQIDEQYF.

The genes are TRBV6-6 and TRBJ1-2, with D hard to call. V lost 4 bases and J 2 bases, leaving 8 bases between the germline ends. This CDR3 is 13 amino acids long. Germline V gene sequence: CDR1 MNHNY, CDR2 SVGAGI (reference sequence). The CDR3 DNA follows: TGTGCCAGCAGTTTGAGGAGAAACTATGGCTACACCTTC. Its protein is CASSLRRNYGYTF.

CDR3 sequence: CASSLDRGNYGYTF. The CDR3 DNA is TGCGCCAGCAGCTTGGACAGGGGAAATTATGGCTACACCTTC. The rearrangement links TRBV5-1 to TRBJ1-2, with 7 bases lining up with TRBD1. CDR3 size: 14 residues. Trimming at V came to 0 bases and at J to 5 bases, leaving 4 bases not matched to a gene. Germline CDR1 and CDR2: SGHRS and YFSETQ.

V and J are TRBV28 and TRBJ1-1, with D hard to call. The ends were cut back, 5 bases at V and 3 bases at J, with 16 bases in the middle. The V gene's germline CDR1 is MDHEN and CDR2 SYDVKM. The CDR3 runs to 15 residues. The CDR3 spells CASSTLLGQDTEAFF. DNA for the CDR3: TGTGCCAGCAGTACCCTTTTGGGTCAGGACACTGAAGCTTTCTTT.

The rearrangement links TRBV19 to TRBJ1-1, with D possibly matching TRBD1 (6 bases). Per the germline V gene, CDR1 is LNHDA and CDR2 is SQIVND (reference sequence). Trimming removed 4 bases at V and 1 base at J, with 10 bases between. This CDR3 has 14 residues. The DNA of the CDR3 is TGTGCCAGTAGTAAACAGGGTGGGAACACTGAAGCTTTCTTT. Amino acids: CASSKQGGNTEAFF.

The genes are TRBV19 and TRBJ1-6; D call uncertain. V dropped 3 bases and J dropped 0 bases, with 9 bases sitting between them. Germline V gene data show CDR1 as LNHDA and CDR2 as SQIVND (reference sequence). The CDR3 spans 16 residues. The DNA for the CDR3 is TGTGCCAGTAGTATCCGCGGTATCTCCTATAATTCACCCCTCCACTTT. Translation: CASSIRGISYNSPLHF.

The gene calls are TRBV6-1 and TRBJ1-2, with 9 bases aligning to TRBD1. Germline CDR1 is MNHNS and CDR2 is SASEGT. The CDR3 is 15 amino acids. The trim removed 5 bases at V and 3 bases at J, leaving 7 bases unmatched. CDR3 sequence: CASSSRDRAHYGYTF. CDR3 bases: TGTGCCAGCAGTAGCCGGGACAGGGCCCACTATGGCTACACCTTC.

This clone was detected once. J is TRBJ1-2 and V is TRBV27; 8 nucleotides line up with TRBD1. CDR3 length: 15 amino acids. V was clipped by 6 bases and J by 4 bases; unmatched bases: 10. Germline CDR1 is MNHEY and CDR2 is SMNVEV (reference sequence). The CDR3 loop reads CASRIRQGLGYGYTF. CDR3 nucleotides: TGTGCCAGCAGGATAAGACAGGGGTTAGGCTATGGCTACACCTTC.

The CDR3 DNA follows: TGTGCCAGCAGCCCCGGCAGGGCGAATGAGCAGTTCTTC. It codes for CASSPGRANEQFF. The chain employs TRBV7-3 and TRBJ2-1; tentative D call: TRBD1 (5 bases). This CDR3 contains 13 residues. V was pared by 5 bases and J by 7 bases, with 12 bases between. CDR1 and CDR2 from the germline V gene are SGHTA and FQGTGA.